The 10 T cell receptor beta chains reported below all come from one sample, sequenced in a study of technical replicates of blood from a handful of donors. Assay: immunoSEQ multiplex PCR; the TCRdb copy retains only in-frame clones and omits some. The sample comprises about 80,000 clones, about 86% of which are singletons, and 4.5% to 5.5% rests with the top ten. The specimen was PBMCs. The receptors were gathered from a human donor in good health. Some clones in this sample may be carry-over from other donors' samples.

This clone is a singleton in its sample. The chain combines TRBV6-1 with TRBJ2-7; TRBD2 matches at 10 bases. The ends lost 5 bases at V and 4 bases at J; junction bases unmatched: 5. CDR3 size: 14 residues. The germline gives CDR1 MNHNS, CDR2 SASEGT. The chain's CDR3 is CASSTSGTIYEQYF. CDR3 DNA sequence: TGTGCCAGCAGTACTAGCGGGACTATTTACGAGCAGTACTTC.

This clone was recorded once. This chain uses TRBV4-2 with TRBJ1-4; TRBD1 aligns across 9 bases. The V gene's germline CDR1 is LGHNA and CDR2 YNFKEQ. V lost 5 bases and J lost 8; bases outside the gene matches: 9. The CDR3 spans 15 residues. For the CDR3, the DNA is TGTGCCAGCAGCGTTCAAACAGGGGGCTTGGAAAAACTGTTTTTT. The encoded protein is CASSVQTGGLEKLFF.

The chain has TRBV6-5 and TRBJ1-2; 7 bases are shared with TRBD1. The CDR3 is 14 amino acids. V shed 7 bases, J shed 3 bases, and the junction held 8 bases outside the gene matches. The germline gives CDR1 MNHEY, CDR2 SVGAGI. CDR3 loop: CASTSLDRHYGYTF. CDR3 DNA: TGTGCCAGCACGTCTTTGGACAGGCACTATGGCTACACCTTC.

The CDR3, as DNA: TGTGCCAGTAGTACGATGACAGGGGAGGTTGGCTACGAGCAGTACTTC. Protein product: CASSTMTGEVGYEQYF. This chain links TRBV19 with TRBJ2-7; 8 bases are a match to TRBD1. The length of the CDR3 is 16 residues. Germline trimming cut 4 bases from V and 3 bases from J; bases unmatched to any gene: 11. Looked up from germline, CDR1 is LNHDA and CDR2 is SQIVND (reference sequence).

The chain employs TRBV29-1 and TRBJ1-2; 10 bases are shared with TRBD1. Germline V CDR1 and CDR2: SQVTM, ANQGSEA. The CDR3 sequence is 12 residues long. With V trimmed by 4 bases and J by 8 bases, 4 bases remained unmatched. The DNA of the CDR3 is TGCAGCGTTGGGGGACAGGGGCAAGGCTACACCTTC. Amino acid sequence: CSVGGQGQGYTF.

This clone appeared a single time. V is TRBV27 and J is TRBJ1-1; TRBD1 aligns across 10 bases. Trimming took 4 bases from V and 4 from J; bases not matched to a gene: 9. This CDR3 is 16 amino acids long. Germline lookup yields CDR1 MNHEY and CDR2 SMNVEV (reference sequence). For the CDR3, the DNA is TGTGCCAGCAGTTCCCGGACAGGGGGGTGGGTCACTGAAGCTTTCTTT. Residues: CASSSRTGGWVTEAFF.

The chain's CDR3 is CASSVRGDSSYNEQFF. The CDR3 DNA follows: TGTGCCAGCAGCGTTCGAGGTGATAGCTCCTACAATGAGCAGTTCTTC. The gene calls are TRBV9 and TRBJ2-1; D unclear. The V gene lost 2 bases and the J gene lost 0 bases, with 12 bases spanning the gap. Germline CDR1 is SGDLS and CDR2 is YYNGEE. The CDR3 extends over 16 amino acids.

The CDR3, as DNA: TGCAGCGTTGTACTTAGCTATGGCTACACCTTC. Translation gives CSVVLSYGYTF. The rearrangement links TRBV29-1 to TRBJ1-2; D is uncertain. The germline V gene has CDR1 SQVTM and CDR2 ANQGSEA. The CDR3 is 11 residues long. The germline V and J ends were trimmed by 4 bases and 4 bases, with 7 bases remaining between them.

The gene calls are TRBV4-3 and TRBJ2-3, with D hard to call. The CDR3 runs to 19 residues. Germline V lookup: CDR1 LGHNA, CDR2 YSLEER. V dropped 0 bases and J dropped 1 base, with 20 bases sitting between them. The CDR3 region has the DNA TGCGCCAGCAGCCAAGATTGGGCTTACGTGGTGGGCGGCACAGATACGCAGTATTTT. It codes for CASSQDWAYVVGGTDTQYF.

V is TRBV11-2 and J is TRBJ2-2; a possible D gene is TRBD2 (7 bases). Trimming cost V 1 base and J 6 bases, with 12 bases left between them. There are 15 residues in the CDR3. The germline V gene has CDR1 SGHAT and CDR2 FQNNGV. The CDR3 protein is CASSLGGGRAGELFF. DNA of the CDR3: TGTGCCAGCAGCTTAGGGGGGGGCCGGGCCGGGGAGCTGTTTTTT. Variable domain in full (rest from reference TRBV11-2 and TRBJ2-2): EAGVAQSPRYKIIEKRQSVAFWCNPISGHATLYWYQQILGQGPKLLIQFQNNGVVDDSQLPKDRFSAERLKGVDSTLKIQPAKLEDSAVYLCASSLGGGRAGELFFGEGSRLTVL.